The 21 T cell receptor beta chains below come from one sample, sequenced in a study of cytomegalovirus exposure and HLA in healthy donors. Use of 60 Vbeta and 13 Jbeta primers characterized the PCR. The protocol was immunoSEQ multiplex PCR, while the TCRdb copy is restricted to in-frame clones and leaves out a portion. Here the sample spans around 300,000 clones, roughly four fifths being singletons. Material for sequencing was PBMCs. The receptors derive from a middle-aged woman in good health and CMV-seropositive.

In its sample, this clone was seen a few times. The chain employs TRBV25-1 and TRBJ2-2; 8 nucleotides line up with TRBD1. The CDR3 runs to 12 residues. CDR1 is MGHDK, CDR2 SYGVNS, per germline. The ends lost 3 bases at V and 14 bases at J; junction bases unmatched: 5. The CDR3 DNA is TGTGCCAGCAGTGACCACGGACAGGGACTGTTTTTT. As protein: CASSDHGQGLFF.

About this clone itself: The sample holds other DNA sequences that translate to the same CDR3. The chain employs TRBV7-9 and TRBJ2-3; 9 nucleotides agree with TRBD2. Trimming took 6 bases from V and 6 from J; bases not matched to a gene: 4. This CDR3 has 13 residues. CDR1 is SEHNR, CDR2 FQNEAQ, per germline (reference sequence). DNA for the CDR3: TGTGCCAGCAGGAGTAGCGGGGGCGATACGCAGTATTTT. This encodes CASRSSGGDTQYF.

The CDR3 spells CASSLFATGNTEAFF. CDR3 in DNA: TGTGCCAGCAGCTTATTCGCCACAGGGAACACTGAAGCTTTCTTT. The chain is built from TRBV13 and TRBJ1-1; tentatively, D is TRBD1 (5 bases). Germline V gene data show CDR1 as PRHDT and CDR2 as FYEKMQ (reference sequence). Deletions cut 2 bases from V and 1 base from J, with 11 bases between. This CDR3 has 15 amino acids.

The V call is TRBV28, the J call TRBJ1-5; 7 bases map to TRBD1. The CDR3 is 15 amino acids. Germline V lookup: CDR1 MDHEN, CDR2 SYDVKM. V lost 4 bases and J lost 4; bases outside the gene matches: 7. In DNA, the CDR3 is TGTGCCAGCAGTTCTGGGACAGTCCTAAATCAGCCCCAGCATTTT. Encoded protein: CASSSGTVLNQPQHF.

This clone turned up a few times. The chain uses TRBV28 and TRBJ2-3, with TRBD2 matching 7 bases. The V gene's germline CDR1 is MDHEN and CDR2 SYDVKM. V was clipped by 2 bases and J by 0 bases; unmatched bases: 2. The CDR3 length is 15 residues. In nucleotides, the CDR3 is TGTGCCAGCAGTTTAGCGGGAGTAAGCACAGATACGCAGTATTTT. It yields the protein CASSLAGVSTDTQYF.

This clone was counted once. This chain uses TRBV4-3 with TRBJ1-1; no reliable D call. The CDR3 loop spans 14 amino acids. Trimming pared 0 bases from V and 4 bases from J, leaving 9 bases between. Germline V lookup: CDR1 LGHNA, CDR2 YSLEER. The CDR3 coding sequence is TGCGCCAGCAGCCAAGATCTGGCCCGCACTGAAGCTTTCTTT. Encoded protein: CASSQDLARTEAFF.

As concerns this clone: The same CDR3 is also encoded by other DNA sequences in this sample. CDR3 bases: TGTGCCAGCAGCTTAACTAGCGGGTACAATGAGCAGTTCTTC. This codes for CASSLTSGYNEQFF. This rearrangement joins TRBV7-2 to TRBJ2-1; 9 nucleotides line up with TRBD2. V lost 2 bases to trimming and J lost 4 bases; unmatched junction nucleotides: 0. This CDR3 is built from 14 residues. Germline V gives CDR1 SGHTA, CDR2 FQGNSA.

The chain links TRBV4-3 to TRBJ2-1; 9 positions agree with TRBD2. Germline-derived CDR1 and CDR2 are LGHNA and YSLEER. The CDR3 loop spans 16 amino acids. V gave up 3 bases and J gave up 0 bases; unmatched junction bases: 3. CDR3 sequence reads: CASSHLAGLSYNEQFF. The DNA for the CDR3 is TGCGCCAGCAGCCATCTAGCGGGACTCTCCTACAATGAGCAGTTCTTC.

The rearrangement links TRBV28 to TRBJ2-5, with D possibly TRBD2 on 7 matching bases. The J call could be wrong; TRBJ2-7 is a better fit for the DNA end. CDR3 length: 14 amino acids. Germline CDR1 reads MDHEN; CDR2 reads SYDVKM. This CDR3 is CASSSRGGPYEQYF. The CDR3 DNA reads as TGTGCCAGCAGTTCAAGGGGGGGTCCCTACGAGCAGTACTTC.

The chain couples TRBV28 to TRBJ2-1; 8 nucleotides agree with TRBD2. The CDR3 has 14 amino acids. Germline CDR1 and CDR2: MDHEN and SYDVKM. V lost 5 bases and J lost 8; bases outside the gene matches: 8. CDR3 loop: CASSGWSSGYEQFF. CDR3 in DNA: TGTGCCAGCAGTGGGTGGTCTAGCGGGTATGAGCAGTTCTTC.

This clone was counted a single time. The V and J genes are TRBV5-6 and TRBJ2-3; the D gene is possibly TRBD2 (6 bases). CDR1 SGHDT and CDR2 YYEEEE come from the germline V gene. V lost 3 bases to trimming and J lost 3 bases, with 11 bases between them. The CDR3 is 14 residues long. CDR3 amino acids: CASSWGVPTDTQYF. The CDR3 nucleotides read TGTGCCAGCAGCTGGGGGGTGCCGACAGATACGCAGTATTTT.

The rearrangement links TRBV20-1 to TRBJ2-1, with TRBD2 as a possible D gene (5 bases). CDR1 DFQATT and CDR2 SNEGSKA come from the germline V gene (reference sequence). The CDR3 covers 11 residues. Trimming removed 5 bases at V and 9 bases at J, with 11 bases between. CDR3 region: CSAWTPGEQFF. The CDR3 DNA is TGCAGTGCTTGGACTCCTGGTGAGCAGTTCTTC.

Of note for this clone: Other DNA sequences in the same sample also yield this CDR3. The chain links TRBV7-9 to TRBJ2-2; 14 nucleotides line up with TRBD2. The CDR3 consists of 17 residues. Germline loops: CDR1 SEHNR, CDR2 FQNEAQ (reference sequence). The ends lost 3 bases at V and 4 bases at J; junction bases unmatched: 4. Here the CDR3 DNA reads TGTGCCAGCAGCTTGGGACTAGCGGGAGCGGTCACCGGGGAGCTGTTTTTT. Protein sequence: CASSLGLAGAVTGELFF.

Written as DNA, the CDR3 is TGTGCCTGGGGGACAGGGTCAAATTCACCCCTCCACTTT. Its translation is CAWGTGSNSPLHF. This chain connects TRBV30 to TRBJ1-6; 9 nucleotides align to TRBD1. Germline V gives CDR1 GTSNPN, CDR2 SVGIG (reference sequence). V was pared by 5 bases and J by 7 bases, with 3 bases of the junction left unmatched. This CDR3 region has 13 residues.

The chain employs TRBV11-3 and TRBJ2-7; 7 bases align to TRBD1. The CDR3 spans 13 residues. The trim removed 5 bases at V and 4 bases at J, leaving 5 bases unmatched. Germline CDR1 reads SGHNT; CDR2 reads YENEEA. CDR3 residues: CASSPGQEYEQYF. The CDR3 nucleotides are TGTGCCAGCAGCCCCGGACAGGAATACGAGCAGTACTTC. Drawing the rest from reference TRBV11-3 and TRBJ2-7, the complete variable domain is EAGVVQSPRYKIIEKKQPVAFWCNPISGHNTLYWYLQNLGQGPELLIRYENEEAVDDSQLPKDRFSAERLKGVDSTLKIQPAELGDSAVYLCASSPGQEYEQYFGPGTRLTVT.

The rearrangement links TRBV7-3 to TRBJ2-4, with 7 nucleotides matching TRBD1. The CDR3 contains 16 residues. After removal of 2 bases from V and 1 base from J, the junction contained 5 bases not matched to a gene. The germline CDR1 and CDR2 sequences are SGHTA and FQGTGA. DNA of the CDR3: TGTGCCAGCAGCTTAGTGACAGGGCTTGCCAAAAACATTCAGTACTTC. It encodes CASSLVTGLAKNIQYF.

The rearrangement links TRBV7-9 to TRBJ1-1, with D unclear. V lost 5 bases, J lost 1 base, and 5 bases lay in between. The germline V gene has CDR1 SEHNR and CDR2 FQNEAQ (reference sequence). This CDR3 has 12 amino acids. The CDR3 is CASSRWNTEAFF. The CDR3 DNA reads as TGTGCCAGCAGCCGTTGGAACACTGAAGCTTTCTTT.

The V and J genes are TRBV11-2 and TRBJ2-5; the D gene is possibly TRBD2 (6 bases). The CDR3 consists of 15 residues. CDR1 is SGHAT, CDR2 FQNNGV, per germline. The V end was cut by 3 bases, the J end by 4 bases, with 15 bases between. The DNA of the CDR3 is TGTGCCAGCAGCTTCGGCGGGACCCAGGGAGAGACCCAGTACTTC. Amino acid sequence: CASSFGGTQGETQYF.

The chain recombines TRBV30 with TRBJ1-5, with TRBD1 identical over 9 bases. The CDR3 covers 15 residues. Germline V gives CDR1 GTSNPN, CDR2 SVGIG (reference sequence). The V segment lost 3 bases and the J segment 3 bases; nucleotides outside the gene matches: 6. The CDR3 DNA reads TGTGCCTGGAGCGAAGACAGGGGGATCAATCAGCCCCAGCATTTT. Translation: CAWSEDRGINQPQHF.

The table lists this clone with a few counts. The chain employs TRBV29-1 and TRBJ2-5; 13 nucleotides agree with TRBD2. V lost 7 bases, J lost 1 base, and 0 bases stayed unmatched. Per the germline V gene, CDR1 is SQVTM and CDR2 is ANQGSEA. The CDR3 has 13 residues. CDR3: CSGLAGGQETQYF. The DNA of the CDR3 is TGCAGCGGACTAGCGGGAGGCCAAGAGACCCAGTACTTC.

This chain joins TRBV28 and TRBJ1-5, with 7 nucleotides matching TRBD1. The CDR3 covers 14 residues. V trimming: 6 bases; J trimming: 1 base; junction bases outside the gene matches: 3. Germline V gene sequence: CDR1 MDHEN, CDR2 SYDVKM. CDR3 in DNA: TGTGCCAGCAGGGGGGACAGAAGCAATCAGCCCCAGCATTTT. It codes for CASRGDRSNQPQHF.